Listed here are 2 T cell receptor beta chains from one sample, sequenced in a study of shared clonotypes between healthy human individuals. The data were produced by immunoSEQ multiplex PCR, yet TCRdb's version contains in-frame clones alone and is incomplete. The table lists 2.3 million or so clones, over 85% of them singletons. Input material: naive CD4+ T cells from PBMCs. As to subset: CD45RA+ positively selected. Receptors were obtained from a man between 18 and 35 years old in good health. Some clones in this sample may be carry-over from other donors' samples.

CDR3 DNA sequence: TGTGCCAGCACGATCAGTGGAGCCAAAAACATTCAGTACTTC. Translation: CASTISGAKNIQYF. V gene TRBV28 combines with J gene TRBJ2-4; D gene ambiguous. Germline V CDR1 and CDR2: MDHEN, SYDVKM. CDR3 length: 14 amino acids. V lost 7 bases and J 0 bases, leaving 10 bases between the germline ends.

The chain is built from TRBV5-6 and TRBJ1-1; TRBD1 matches 8 bases. The CDR3 length is 15 residues. V gave up 4 bases and J gave up 5 bases; unmatched junction bases: 10. The germline V gene has CDR1 SGHDT and CDR2 YYEEEE. The chain's CDR3 is CASSPRTGRSTEAFF. The CDR3 nucleotides read TGTGCCAGCAGCCCCCGGACAGGGCGGAGTACTGAAGCTTTCTTT.